This T cell receptor (gamma chain) was captured in a study of gamma-delta chains in newborns, infants, children. As for the study in general: Innate gammadelta T cells reportedly expand polyclonally right after birth, driven by microbial exposure, per the title.

Trimming cost V 3 bases and J 4 bases; bases outside gene matches: 3. The germline V gene encodes CDR1 GITISATS and CDR2 ISYDGTV (reference sequence). The CDR3 loop spans 16 amino acids. TCRdb reanalysed the reads via CATT. The repertoire holds roughly 1,600 gamma-chain clones, with less than 15% as singletons. Sample share makes this clone medium-sized. This same CDR3 is encoded by further DNA sequences in the sample. The sample comprised blood. The receptor comes from a child who was a newborn, infant or young child, either healthy, febrile or measles-vaccinated (not recorded which). This chain joins TRGV9 and TRGJP. The CDR3 nucleotides read TGTGCCTTGTGGGAGCTCCAAGAGTTGGGCAAAAAAATCAAGGTATTT. This encodes CALWELQELGKKIKVF.